This T cell receptor (beta chain) was sequenced in a study of glioma-infiltrating T cells. Amplification of TCR alpha and beta CDR3 regions from RNA used iRepertoire nested multiplex PCR. One-step reverse transcription and amplification started from approximately 100-400 ng of tissue mRNA or PBMC total RNA. TCRdb ran MiXCR on the multiplex PCR reads and lists one entry per CDR3 protein. The sample shows fewer than 500,000 distinct CDR3 sequences, 41% of them seen only once. The V gene lost 5 bases and the J gene lost 5 bases, with 18 bases spanning the gap. Germline V gene data show CDR1 as SGHTA and CDR2 as FQGNSA. The length of the CDR3 is 15 residues. Study-wide results and caveats: Tissue and blood shared very few CDR3 sequences.

About this clonotype itself: No antigen is known for it.

Sequencing used glioma tissue, nonneoplastic brain tissue, or PBMCs (not recorded which). The receptor comes from a human donor with low-grade glioma or glioblastoma, undergoing nonglioma brain surgery, or in good health (not recorded which). The J gene is TRBJ1-1, the V gene TRBV7-2, with D possibly matching TRBD1 (6 bases). CDR3 sequence: CASSQQGLGKTEAFF. The DNA for the CDR3 is TGTGCCAGCAGCCAACAGGGTTTAGGGAAAACTGAAGCTTTCTTT.